This TCR beta chain was sequenced in a study of PD-L1 blockade in urothelial cancer. Assay: immunoSEQ multiplex PCR; the TCRdb copy retains only in-frame clones and omits some. Of 70,000 or so clones in the sample, less than 90% are singletons; the top ten hold 4% to 6%. This receptor was identified in a man aged 65 to 85 with urothelial cancer. Sequenced here: PBMCs, sampled around atezolizumab (anti-PD-L1) treatment.

In DNA, the CDR3 is TGTGCCAGCAGCTTACAGTTCAAGCAGTTCTTC. Its protein product is CASSLQFKQFF. The J gene is TRBJ2-1, the V gene TRBV7-9; D ambiguous. The CDR3 consists of 11 residues. CDR1 is SEHNR, CDR2 FQNEAQ, per germline (reference sequence). V was trimmed by 2 bases and J by 11 bases, leaving 7 bases between them.